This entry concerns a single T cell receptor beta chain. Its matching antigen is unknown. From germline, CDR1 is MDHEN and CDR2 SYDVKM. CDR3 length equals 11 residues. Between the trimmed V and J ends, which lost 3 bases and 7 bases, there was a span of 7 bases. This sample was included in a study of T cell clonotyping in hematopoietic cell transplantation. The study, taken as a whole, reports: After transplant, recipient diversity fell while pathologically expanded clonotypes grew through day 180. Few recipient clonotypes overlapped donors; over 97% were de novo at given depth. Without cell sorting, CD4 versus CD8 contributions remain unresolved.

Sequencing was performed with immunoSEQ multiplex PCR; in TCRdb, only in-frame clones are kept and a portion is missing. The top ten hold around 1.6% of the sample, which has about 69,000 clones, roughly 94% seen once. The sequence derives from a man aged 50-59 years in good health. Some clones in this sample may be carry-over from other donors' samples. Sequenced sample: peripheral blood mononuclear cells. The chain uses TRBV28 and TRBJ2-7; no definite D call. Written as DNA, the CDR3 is TGTGCCAGCAGTTTCCCCCCGGAGCAGTACTTC. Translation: CASSFPPEQYF.